One sample yielded the 10 T cell receptor beta chains listed below, sequenced in a study of shared clonotypes between healthy human individuals. Only in-frame clones appear in the TCRdb table, and some are missing; sequencing was by immunoSEQ multiplex PCR. This sample has roughly 2.6 million clones, with around nine tenths found just once. Material: naive CD4+ T cells sorted from blood. Documented subset: CD45RA+ positively selected. Every receptor here comes from a man aged 18 to 30 in good health.

The chain uses TRBV11-2 and TRBJ2-1; D may be TRBD2 (6 bases). The CDR3 is made up of 15 amino acids. Germline V lookup: CDR1 SGHAT, CDR2 FQNNGV. Trimming stripped 1 base from V and 4 bases from J, with 11 bases between. CDR3 region: CASSLGGGTYNEQFF. DNA of the CDR3: TGTGCCAGCAGCTTAGGAGGAGGGACTTACAATGAGCAGTTCTTC.

This clone appeared a single time. The chain couples TRBV18 to TRBJ2-2, with D perhaps TRBD1 (6 bases). The CDR3 runs to 16 residues. V dropped 3 bases and J dropped 0 bases, with 11 bases sitting between them. Germline CDR1 KGHSH, CDR2 LQKENI. CDR3 amino acids: CASSPLGTPNTGELFF. CDR3 DNA: TGTGCCAGCTCACCCCTCGGGACACCGAACACCGGGGAGCTGTTTTTT.

The chain carries TRBV9 and TRBJ1-1; TRBD1 might be the D (6 bases). Germline V CDR1 and CDR2: SGDLS, YYNGEE. This CDR3 region has 14 residues. Trimming pared 4 bases from V and 0 bases from J, leaving 10 bases between. CDR3 DNA sequence: TGTGCCAGCAGCAGGGGGGCCCTGAACACTGAAGCTTTCTTT. It codes for CASSRGALNTEAFF.

The chain combines TRBV6-5 with TRBJ1-2; D gene ambiguous. V lost 10 bases and J lost 7, with 13 bases in between. Germline-derived CDR1 and CDR2 are MNHEY and SVGAGI. This CDR3 spans 11 amino acids. CDR3: CATRAVGGYTF. CDR3 in DNA: TGTGCCACAAGAGCGGTTGGTGGCTACACCTTC.

The CDR3 here is CASSPHGAIAEKLFF. The CDR3 bases are TGTGCCAGCTCACCACACGGGGCAATTGCCGAAAAACTGTTTTTT. V is TRBV18 and J is TRBJ1-4; weak D call: TRBD1 (5 bases). This CDR3 has 15 amino acids. Trimming cost V 1 base and J 8 bases, with 14 bases left between them. Germline V gene lookup returns CDR1 KGHSH and CDR2 LQKENI.

This clone was picked up one time. V gene TRBV9 combines with J gene TRBJ1-4; 10 nucleotides match TRBD1. The CDR3 covers 16 residues. Germline V lookup: CDR1 SGDLS, CDR2 YYNGEE. J was trimmed by 7 bases and V by 3 bases; bases with no gene match: 9. Here the CDR3 DNA reads TGTGCCAGCAGCGCGAGGTGGGACAGGGGAAGTGAAAAACTGTTTTTT. This translates into CASSARWDRGSEKLFF. Drawing the rest from reference TRBV9 and TRBJ1-4, the complete variable domain is DSGVTQTPKHLITATGQRVTLRCSPRSGDLSVYWYQQSLDQGLQFLIQYYNGEERAKGNILERFSAQQFPDLHSELNLSSLELGDSALYFCASSARWDRGSEKLFFGSGTQLSVL.

The chain joins TRBV5-1 to TRBJ1-1; no reliable D call. Per the germline V gene, CDR1 is SGHRS and CDR2 is YFSETQ. The V gene lost 4 bases and the J gene lost 4 bases, with 8 bases spanning the gap. This CDR3 region has 12 residues. Here the CDR3 reads CASSAPGTEAFF. CDR3 coding DNA: TGCGCCAGCAGCGCACCGGGCACTGAAGCTTTCTTT.

The V call is TRBV10-1, the J call TRBJ2-1, with 11 positions matching TRBD2. The germline CDR1 and CDR2 sequences are WNHNN and SYGVQD (reference sequence). The V and J ends lost 8 bases and 8 bases, in that order; junction bases with no gene match: 5. The CDR3 covers 13 residues. CDR3 DNA: TGCGCCAGCGGAGGACTAGCGGGCGATGAGCAGTTCTTC. Its translation is CASGGLAGDEQFF.

The V and J genes are TRBV6-5 and TRBJ2-2, with D possibly TRBD2 on 6 matching bases. Trimming pared 7 bases from V and 7 bases from J, leaving 13 bases between. Germline values: CDR1 MNHEY, CDR2 SVGAGI. The CDR3 contains 13 residues. The CDR3: CASKGRGNGELFF. CDR3 coding DNA: TGTGCCAGCAAGGGCCGGGGGAACGGGGAGCTGTTTTTT.

A remark on this clone: Within the sample, other DNA sequences also encode this same CDR3. The rearrangement links TRBV5-6 to TRBJ1-2; D remains unclear. CDR3 length: 14 amino acids. The ends were cut back, 0 bases at V and 0 bases at J, with 6 bases in the middle. Germline-derived CDR1 and CDR2 are SGHDT and YYEEEE. CDR3 nucleotide sequence: TGTGCCAGCAGCTTGGGTCAAGCTAACTATGGCTACACCTTC. Its translation: CASSLGQANYGYTF.